A selection of T cell receptor beta chains follows, all from one sample in a study of beta chain features in type 1 diabetes. Only in-frame clones appear in the TCRdb table, and some are missing; sequencing was by immunoSEQ multiplex PCR. Here the sample spans under 350,000 clones, roughly an eighth being singletons. Source material: naive CD4+ T cells from blood. Receptors were obtained from a man aged 30 to 45 with type 1 diabetes. The conserved cysteine and the conserved F or W are not part of the CDR3 here. The order of the fields is clone size, V gene, J gene, CDR3 protein. A clone size is listed for some rows: how often the clone was seen (once, few, many), or a class if it is expanded.

>few|TRBV7-9|TRBJ1-1
ASSQGQSEAF
>-|TRBV28|TRBJ2-3
ASSSSSGSTDTQY
>few|TRBV5-1|TRBJ1-1
ASGQGGGTEAF
>few|TRBV7-3|TRBJ2-6
ASRDRSGANVLT
>-|TRBV9|TRBJ1-3
ASSSRDSGNTIY
>few|TRBV15|TRBJ2-7
ATSRSWDRASEQY
>few|TRBV9|TRBJ2-2
ASSPRGRGGGPGELF
>few|TRBV6-5|TRBJ2-7
ASGLGQGAYEQY
>once|TRBV10-3|TRBJ2-2
AISTNTGELF
>few|TRBV5-4|TRBJ2-3
ASTIETSGITDTQY
>few|TRBV30|TRBJ1-4
AWSVGGATNEKLF
>-|TRBV9|TRBJ1-1
ASSVVGANTEAF
>-|TRBV19|TRBJ1-5
ASSTGQLDQPQH
>-|TRBV19|TRBJ2-1
ASSKTPVNEQF
>-|TRBV10-3|TRBJ2-1
AIAGQYNEQF
>-|TRBV18|TRBJ2-3
ASSPPEGTDTQY
>few|TRBV27|TRBJ2-2
ASRLTGVAGELF
>few|TRBV7-8|TRBJ2-3
ASSLAGTSGMTDTQY
>few|TRBV6-6|TRBJ1-2
ASSYSGGNYGYT
>-|TRBV7-2|TRBJ1-2
ASSLLYLAGGYT
>-|TRBV5-1|TRBJ2-1
ASSLDSLPYNEQF
>-|TRBV7-3|TRBJ2-1
ASSPRWSAYNEQF
>-|TRBV9|TRBJ1-3
ASSGTGGGNTIY
>-|TRBV28|TRBJ2-1
ASSLLANEQF
>-|TRBV5-6|TRBJ2-1
ASSLRGGGLGSYNEQF
>few|TRBV5-4|TRBJ2-1
ASSLGEGAGNEQF